This record concerns one T cell receptor beta chain sequence. Its target is not known. As every portion of the isolated RNA was reverse transcribed, the sequencing read expressed TCRB transcripts. Profiling relied on immunoSEQ multiplex PCR, and the TCRdb table lists in-frame clones only, not all of them. Of 400,000 or so clones listed, around 12% are singletons. Germline values: CDR1 MNHNY, CDR2 SVGAGI (reference sequence). J gave up 7 bases and V 0 bases, and 6 bases lay outside the gene matches. The length of the CDR3 is 15 residues. This specimen belongs to a study of beta chain features in type 1 diabetes. Cells sorted by CD45RO/CCR7/CD25/CD127/CD95/CD27 comprised CD4+ naive, central memory, regulatory and stem cell-like memory cells. Study-wide results and caveats: Type 1 diabetes patients had moderately but significantly shorter TCRB CDR3s in all four CD4+ subsets.

Sequencing was carried out using naive CD4+ T cells from blood. The TCR comes from a woman aged 18-35 years with type 1 diabetes. The chain uses TRBV6-6 and TRBJ2-1; 7 bases match TRBD2. The CDR3 DNA is TGTGCCAGCAGTTACTCGAGACTAGCCCTAAATGAGCAGTTCTTC. Encoded protein: CASSYSRLALNEQFF.